The 23 T cell receptor beta chains below were found in one sample sequenced in a study of blood T cells in healthy people across ages. With a J-beta primer mix and a sample-barcoded 5' primer, a second PCR ran about 7 to 12 cycles. TCRdb re-called the 5' RACE reads with MiXCR, one entry per CDR3 protein. Of nearly 800,000 distinct CDR3 sequences in the sample, roughly 25% were seen once. These same records also appear under a second study, on T cells of mothers and their children.

The specimen sequenced was blood. Receptors were obtained from a boy under 18 in good health.

The V and J genes are TRBV5-1 and TRBJ2-6; 7 nucleotides align to TRBD1. V lost 0 bases, J lost 4 bases, and 4 bases stayed unmatched. The CDR3 has 16 amino acids. CDR1 and CDR2 (germline): SGHRS, YFSETQ. The CDR3, as DNA: TGCGCCAGCAGCTTGGATACAGGGGTCGGGGCCAACGTCCTGACTTTC. Amino acids: CASSLDTGVGANVLTF.

In its sample, this clonotype was seen a few times. This chain joins TRBV7-9 and TRBJ2-5; D might be TRBD2 (6 bases). V was trimmed by 1 base and J by 13 bases, leaving 10 bases between them. CDR1 is SEHNR and CDR2 is FQNEAQ in the germline V gene (reference sequence). This CDR3 is 11 amino acids long. The CDR3 reads CASSLDGGMYF. The CDR3 DNA reads as TGTGCCAGCAGCTTAGACGGGGGAATGTACTTC.

This clonotype has more than one count but fewer than ten. V is TRBV27 and J is TRBJ2-5, with TRBD2 matching 8 bases. This CDR3 has 14 amino acids. Germline V gene lookup returns CDR1 MNHEY and CDR2 SMNVEV (reference sequence). Trimming removed 4 bases from V and 7 bases from J; junction bases left unmatched: 8. As DNA, the CDR3 is TGTGCCAGCAGTTCGTCGGCAGCGGGAGCGACCCAGTACTTC. It translates to CASSSSAAGATQYF.

CDR3 sequence reads: CASSQATSAGELFF. The CDR3 nucleotides read TGCGCCAGCAGCCAAGCGACTAGTGCCGGGGAGCTGTTTTTT. The rearrangement joins TRBV4-1 to TRBJ2-2, with D perhaps matching TRBD2 (6 bases). Germline V gives CDR1 MGHRA, CDR2 YSYEKL. The CDR3 loop spans 14 amino acids. Between the trimmed V and J ends, which lost 1 base and 6 bases, there was a span of 9 bases.

The chain links TRBV30 to TRBJ2-7, with D perhaps matching TRBD1 (5 bases). The V end was cut by 3 bases, the J end by 4 bases, with 16 bases between. CDR3 size: 14 residues. Germline V gene sequence: CDR1 GTSNPN, CDR2 SVGIG (reference sequence). In DNA, the CDR3 is TGTGCCTGGAGGTCACCAGGGCTAGAGTACGAGCAGTACTTC. This sequence encodes CAWRSPGLEYEQYF. The whole variable domain, filled in from reference TRBV30 and TRBJ2-7, reads SQTIHQWPATLVQPVGSPLSLECTVEGTSNPNLYWYRQAAGRGLQLLFYSVGIGQISSEVPQNLSASRPQDRQFILSSKKLLLSDSGFYLCAWRSPGLEYEQYFGPGTRLTVT.

The rearrangement links TRBV5-5 to TRBJ2-6; 9 bases line up with TRBD2. The V gene's germline CDR1 is SGHKS and CDR2 YYEKEE (reference sequence). This CDR3 region has 17 residues. The trim removed 4 bases at V and 4 bases at J, leaving 9 bases unmatched. The CDR3 sequence: CASSPLAGAGGANVLTF. The CDR3 DNA reads as TGTGCCAGCAGCCCATTAGCGGGAGCAGGGGGGGCCAACGTCCTGACTTTC.

This clonotype was seen a few times. It is likely a read error, because the conserved phenylalanine at the end of the CDR3 is missing. The CDR3 protein is CASSLKSEKLFS. For the CDR3, the DNA is TGTGCCAGCAGCTTAAAAAGTGAAAAACTGTTTTCT. The rearrangement links TRBV7-6 to TRBJ1-4; D unclear. Germline values: CDR1 SGHVS, CDR2 FNYEAQ. V shed 2 bases and J shed 7 bases, with 5 bases lying between them. The CDR3 loop spans 12 amino acids.

This clonotype was found a few times. This chain joins TRBV29-1 and TRBJ2-7; TRBD2 is a possible D gene (6 bases). The CDR3 covers 12 residues. The V end was cut by 6 bases, the J end by 1 base, with 10 bases between. Germline V CDR1 and CDR2: SQVTM, ANQGSEA. The DNA for the CDR3 is TGCAGCGTGGAGGGGATTTCCTACGAGCAGTACTTC. Protein product: CSVEGISYEQYF.

In its sample, this clonotype was seen a few times. The CDR3 sequence: CASSPSSDRFHEQYF. The DNA for the CDR3 is TGTGCCAGCAGCCCATCCTCCGACAGGTTCCACGAGCAGTACTTC. V gene TRBV7-2 combines with J gene TRBJ2-7, with a weak D call TRBD1 (6 bases). Per germline, CDR1 SGHTA and CDR2 FQGNSA. CDR3 length: 15 residues. V was cut by 5 bases and J by 5 bases, with 19 bases left in between.

Many counts were recorded for this clonotype. The V gene is TRBV7-9, the J gene TRBJ2-7; TRBD2 agrees at 7 bases. Trimming removed 2 bases from V and 2 bases from J; junction bases left unmatched: 0. The germline CDR1 and CDR2 sequences are SEHNR and FQNEAQ (reference sequence). The CDR3 spans 13 residues. The CDR3 spells CASSLLAAYEQYF. The CDR3 DNA reads TGTGCCAGCAGCTTACTAGCGGCCTACGAGCAGTACTTC.

The chain couples TRBV5-1 to TRBJ2-7, with D hard to call. Germline loops: CDR1 SGHRS, CDR2 YFSETQ. This CDR3 comprises 18 residues. Trimming left V 5 bases short and J 3 bases short, with 27 bases between. The CDR3 nucleotides read TGCGCCAGCAGACCTATTCCTCCTCCCGGGCCACCAGTCTACGAGCAGTACTTC. It yields the protein CASRPIPPPGPPVYEQYF.

This clonotype has more than one count but fewer than ten. V is TRBV5-1 and J is TRBJ2-5; TRBD1 agrees at 7 bases. This CDR3 is 15 amino acids long. J was trimmed by 1 base and V by 3 bases; bases with no gene match: 6. CDR1 is SGHRS and CDR2 is YFSETQ in the germline V gene. The CDR3 bases are TGCGCCAGCAGCTCGGGGACAGCCAGCCAAGAGACCCAGTACTTC. It codes for CASSSGTASQETQYF. Drawing the rest from reference TRBV5-1 and TRBJ2-5, the complete variable domain is KAGVTQTPRYLIKTRGQQVTLSCSPISGHRSVSWYQQTPGQGLQFLFEYFSETQRNKGNFPGRFSGRQFSNSRSEMNVSTLELGDSALYLCASSSGTASQETQYFGPGTRLLVL.

The chain joins TRBV11-2 to TRBJ2-6, with D unresolved. The V gene lost 1 base and the J gene lost 1 base, with 8 bases spanning the gap. The CDR3 has 16 residues. Per the germline V gene, CDR1 is SGHAT and CDR2 is FQNNGV. CDR3 loop: CASSLVLVSGANVLTF. The CDR3 DNA follows: TGTGCCAGCAGCTTAGTGCTTGTTTCTGGGGCCAACGTCCTGACTTTC.

This clonotype was detected a few times. The rearrangement links TRBV15 to TRBJ2-2, with TRBD2 matching 7 bases. Germline-derived CDR1 and CDR2 are LNHNV and YYDKDF (reference sequence). J lost 4 bases, V lost 0 bases, and 5 bases had no gene match. The CDR3 is 16 residues long. For the CDR3, the DNA is TGTGCCACCAGCAGAGACCTACGGGGGGTCACCGGGGAGCTGTTTTTT. This gives the protein CATSRDLRGVTGELFF. The whole variable domain, filled in from reference TRBV15 and TRBJ2-2, reads DAMVIQNPRYQVTQFGKPVTLSCSQTLNHNVMYWYQQKSSQAPKLLFHYYDKDFNNEADTPDNFQSRRPNTSFCFLDIRSPGLGDTAMYLCATSRDLRGVTGELFFGEGSRLTVL.

This chain joins TRBV7-3 and TRBJ2-1; 7 positions match TRBD2. This CDR3 spans 16 amino acids. With V trimmed by 4 bases and J by 6 bases, 12 bases remained unmatched. CDR1 SGHTA and CDR2 FQGTGA come from the germline V gene. CDR3 sequence reads: CASSWSPERGRNEQFF. The DNA for the CDR3 is TGTGCCAGCAGCTGGAGCCCGGAGCGGGGTCGCAATGAGCAGTTCTTC.

This clonotype has more than one count but fewer than ten. This sequence joins TRBV6-2 or TRBV6-3 and TRBJ2-7; the D is unclear. V lost 2 bases and J lost 2, with 16 bases in between. This CDR3 contains 16 residues. Germline-derived CDR1 and CDR2 are MNHEY and SVGEGT. The CDR3 sequence: CASSYPHGQETYEQYF. The DNA of the CDR3 is TGTGCCAGCAGTTACCCCCACGGTCAGGAAACCTACGAGCAGTACTTC.

Only a few counts were recorded for this clonotype. The rearrangement links TRBV27 to TRBJ1-4; weak D call: TRBD1 (6 bases). CDR1 MNHEY and CDR2 SMNVEV come from the germline V gene (reference sequence). Trimming stripped 7 bases from V and 6 bases from J, with 18 bases between. This CDR3 contains 15 residues. The CDR3: CASTSWSRGDEKLFF. The CDR3 DNA is TGTGCCAGCACCTCTTGGAGCAGGGGCGATGAAAAACTGTTTTTT.

The chain uses TRBV20-1 and TRBJ2-5; 12 positions match TRBD2. V was clipped by 5 bases and J by 7 bases; unmatched bases: 8. In germline, CDR1 is DFQATT, CDR2 SNEGSKA (reference sequence). The CDR3 is made up of 14 amino acids. CDR3 region: CSASSSGRGVTQYF. The DNA for the CDR3 is TGCAGTGCTTCCTCTAGCGGGAGGGGGGTGACCCAGTACTTC.

This clonotype was seen many times. This chain uses TRBV18 with TRBJ2-5; 14 nucleotides align to TRBD2. Trimming cost V 8 bases and J 2 bases; bases outside gene matches: 7. From germline, CDR1 is KGHSH and CDR2 LQKENI. This CDR3 has 16 residues. For the CDR3, the DNA is TGTGCCAGCAGCTCCGGACTAGCGGGGGGACAAGAGACCCAGTACTTC. Its translation is CASSSGLAGGQETQYF. Filled out from reference TRBV18 and TRBJ2-5, the complete variable domain reads NAGVMQNPRHLVRRRGQEARLRCSPMKGHSHVYWYRQLPEEGLKFMVYLQKENIIDESGMPKERFSAEFPKEGPSILRIQQVVRGDSAAYFCASSSGLAGGQETQYFGPGTRLLVL.

A few counts support this clonotype. The V call is TRBV4-3, the J call TRBJ2-3; TRBD2 matches at 13 bases. V lost 0 bases to trimming and J lost 6 bases; unmatched junction nucleotides: 6. Germline-derived CDR1 and CDR2 are LGHNA and YSLEER. CDR3 length: 17 amino acids. In DNA, the CDR3 is TGCGCCAGCAGCCAAGACTTACTAGCGGGGGGGGCGGATACGCAGTATTTT. Encoded protein: CASSQDLLAGGADTQYF.

The chain couples TRBV12-3 or TRBV12-4 to TRBJ2-3; 8 bases agree with TRBD2. This CDR3 has 14 residues. J lost 15 bases, V lost 7 bases, and 18 bases had no gene match. CDR3 DNA sequence: TGTGCCAGCAACCCCAGCGGGAGTGCAGATATGCAATATTTT. Protein: CASNPSGSADMQYF.

The chain couples TRBV7-2 to TRBJ2-1; no reliable D call. In germline, CDR1 is SGHTA, CDR2 FQGNSA. This CDR3 has 14 amino acids. The germline V and J ends were trimmed by 3 bases and 1 base, with 7 bases remaining between them. CDR3 bases: TGTGCCAGCAGCTTTGGGGAATCCTACAATGAGCAGTTCTTC. It yields the protein CASSFGESYNEQFF. Together with reference TRBV7-2 and TRBJ2-1, the CDR3 gives the full variable domain: GAGVSQSPSNKVTEKGKDVELRCDPISGHTALYWYRQSLGQGLEFLIYFQGNSAPDKSGLPSDRFSAERTGGSVSTLTIQRTQQEDSAVYLCASSFGESYNEQFFGPGTRLTVL.

This clonotype was counted only a few times. The chain is built from TRBV7-2 and TRBJ2-7; D is uncertain. The CDR3 covers 13 residues. V shed 4 bases and J shed 2 bases, with 9 bases lying between them. The germline V gene has CDR1 SGHTA and CDR2 FQGNSA. The CDR3 reads CASSSFIAYEQYF. The CDR3 DNA follows: TGTGCCAGCAGCTCATTCATAGCCTACGAGCAGTACTTC.